The clone carrying this TCR beta chain was seen more than once but under ten times. Its target is unknown. This sample stems from a study of cytomegalovirus exposure and HLA in healthy donors. General study points: Previously analyzed data showed that most TCR beta V segments were productive at a frequency of about 90% or about 30%. The majority of TCR sequences were rare, yet some public TCRs appeared in many donors.

V dropped 6 bases and J dropped 9; count of bases not matched to a gene: 8. Germline values: CDR1 SQVTM, CDR2 ANQGSEA. This CDR3 region has 13 residues. The PCR used 60 Vbeta and 13 Jbeta primers. The protocol was immunoSEQ multiplex PCR, while the TCRdb copy is restricted to in-frame clones and leaves out a portion. This sample yields approximately 160,000 clones, of which more than 60% are seen a single time; about 1.5% belongs to the top ten. This TCR was recovered from a woman aged 25 to 39 in good health and CMV-seropositive. The V call is TRBV29-1, the J call TRBJ2-1, with TRBD2 identical over 10 bases. Sequencing input: PBMCs. CDR3 residues: CSVAGGGPIEQFF. The CDR3 bases are TGCAGCGTAGCGGGAGGGGGACCCATTGAGCAGTTCTTC.